A single sample is the source of the 18 T cell receptor beta chains below, sequenced in a study of shared clonotypes between healthy human individuals. Profiled with immunoSEQ multiplex PCR; TCRdb holds only in-frame clones, not every one. The sample holds roughly 1,100,000 clones, approximately 76% seen once. The material sequenced was memory CD4+ T cells sorted from blood. Subset meaning: CD45RA-negative fraction. Source of these receptors: a man younger than 35 in good health.

The V call is TRBV11-2, the J call TRBJ1-3; D is uncertain. The CDR3 is made up of 17 amino acids. Trimming took off 0 bases at V and 4 bases at J, with 16 bases between the two ends. CDR1 SGHAT and CDR2 FQNNGV come from the germline V gene. CDR3 bases: TGTGCCAGCAGCTTAGATCGGTCGGGTTCTAAAGGAAACACCATATATTTT. This codes for CASSLDRSGSKGNTIYF.

V and J are TRBV6-1 and TRBJ2-4; D remains unclear. The V end lost 6 bases, the J end lost 5 bases, and 8 bases lay between the germline ends. Germline assignment: CDR1 MNHNS and CDR2 SASEGT. The CDR3 length is 12 residues. The CDR3 loop reads CASRPVENIQYF. The CDR3 DNA reads TGTGCCAGCAGACCCGTCGAAAACATTCAGTACTTC.

This clone was counted only a few times. This rearrangement joins TRBV28 to TRBJ2-5; D is unclear. Germline V lookup: CDR1 MDHEN, CDR2 SYDVKM. This CDR3 has 13 residues. The V and J ends lost 6 bases and 7 bases respectively, with 15 bases between them. In nucleotides, the CDR3 is TGTGCCAGCAGAACGGGTACCGTCGGGACCCAGTACTTC. This sequence encodes CASRTGTVGTQYF.

CDR3 coding DNA: TGTGCCAGCAGACCGGGACAAGCTCTCGTGGGCTACACCTTC. Its translation: CASRPGQALVGYTF. The rearrangement links TRBV2 to TRBJ1-2; weak D call: TRBD1 (6 bases). The CDR3 contains 14 residues. V was trimmed by 6 bases and J by 8 bases, leaving 19 bases between them. Germline V CDR1 and CDR2: SNHLY, FYNNEI.

With respect to this clone: A single base is all that separates this from a far larger clone, so a read error is likely. In the same sample, other DNA sequences code for this CDR3. The CDR3 spells CASSDPGLNEKLFF. The CDR3 DNA sequence: TGCGCCAGCAGTGACCCGGGTTTAAACGAAAAACTGTTTTTT. V gene TRBV25-1 combines with J gene TRBJ1-4, with no clear D. CDR1 and CDR2 from the germline V gene are MGHDK and SYGVNS. The CDR3 runs 14 residues.

This clone has just one count. The V call is TRBV5-6, the J call TRBJ1-5, with 9 nucleotides matching TRBD1. The CDR3 length is 15 residues. V gave up 5 bases and J gave up 1 base; unmatched junction bases: 4. CDR1 SGHDT and CDR2 YYEEEE come from the germline V gene. The CDR3 loop reads CASSAGTGSNQPQHF. The CDR3 coding sequence is TGTGCCAGCAGTGCCGGGACAGGGAGCAATCAGCCCCAGCATTTT. Drawing the rest from reference TRBV5-6 and TRBJ1-5, the complete variable domain is DAGVTQSPTHLIKTRGQQVTLRCSPKSGHDTVSWYQQALGQGPQFIFQYYEEEERQRGNFPDRFSGHQFPNYSSELNVNALLLGDSALYLCASSAGTGSNQPQHFGDGTRLSIL.

This rearrangement joins TRBV6-4 to TRBJ2-6; no clear D. This CDR3 spans 16 amino acids. Trimming stripped 5 bases from V and 5 bases from J, with 16 bases between. Germline CDR1 and CDR2: MRHNA and SNTAGT. The CDR3 nucleotides read TGTGCCAGCAGTAGGCCACGACAAAGTCGGGCCAACGTCCTGACTTTC. It translates to CASSRPRQSRANVLTF.

This chain uses TRBV27 with TRBJ2-3, with TRBD2 matching 10 bases. The CDR3 length is 15 residues. The germline V gene encodes CDR1 MNHEY and CDR2 SMNVEV (reference sequence). The V gene end was trimmed by 3 bases and the J gene end by 3 bases; junction bases not matched to a gene: 3. The CDR3 region is CASSFLAGATDTQYF. The DNA for the CDR3 is TGTGCCAGCAGTTTCCTAGCGGGGGCTACAGATACGCAGTATTTT.

This chain connects TRBV29-1 to TRBJ2-7; 7 bases match TRBD1. The CDR3 is made up of 13 amino acids. Germline CDR1 reads SQVTM; CDR2 reads ANQGSEA. V lost 7 bases, J lost 3 bases, and 9 bases stayed unmatched. The CDR3: CSARQGGGYEQYF. The DNA for the CDR3 is TGCAGCGCCAGACAGGGCGGAGGCTACGAGCAGTACTTC.

The chain is built from TRBV30 and TRBJ1-6; D not certain. Germline lookup yields CDR1 GTSNPN and CDR2 SVGIG (reference sequence). With 8 bases removed from V and 5 bases from J, the gap between germline ends came to 13 bases. CDR3 size: 13 residues. The CDR3 loop is CAQAPRDNSPLHF. The CDR3 DNA is TGTGCCCAGGCTCCACGGGATAATTCACCCCTCCACTTT.

The J gene is TRBJ1-1, the V gene TRBV28; weak D call: TRBD1 (6 bases). With 5 bases removed from V and 4 bases from J, the gap between germline ends came to 14 bases. Germline assignment: CDR1 MDHEN and CDR2 SYDVKM. The CDR3 spans 14 residues. The CDR3 spells CASSPGLGGTEAFF. The CDR3 nucleotides read TGTGCCAGCAGTCCCGGACTAGGGGGCACTGAAGCTTTCTTT. Based on the CDR3 plus reference TRBV28 and TRBJ1-1, the full variable domain is DVKVTQSSRYLVKRTGEKVFLECVQDMDHENMFWYRQDPGLGLRLIYFSYDVKMKEKGDIPEGYSVSREKKERFSLILESASTNQTSMYLCASSPGLGGTEAFFGQGTRLTVV.

The chain joins TRBV6-1 to TRBJ2-2, with D possibly being TRBD1 (6 bases). Trimming stripped 7 bases from V and 4 bases from J, with 16 bases between. The CDR3 sequence is 15 residues long. Per the germline V gene, CDR1 is MNHNS and CDR2 is SASEGT. The CDR3 region is CASKVQGMVTGELFF. In nucleotides, the CDR3 is TGTGCCAGCAAGGTCCAGGGGATGGTCACCGGGGAGCTGTTTTTT.

The chain is built from TRBV7-2 and TRBJ2-7; 13 positions match TRBD2. After removal of 3 bases from V and 6 bases from J, the junction contained 5 bases not matched to a gene. Germline CDR1 is SGHTA and CDR2 is FQGNSA. The CDR3 has 15 residues. The CDR3 coding sequence is TGTGCCAGCAGCTTCGGACTAGCGGGAGTTGGCGAGCAGTACTTC. Protein product: CASSFGLAGVGEQYF.

V gene TRBV13 combines with J gene TRBJ1-6, with D possibly TRBD1 on 6 matching bases. CDR3 length: 15 residues. Germline V gene lookup returns CDR1 PRHDT and CDR2 FYEKMQ (reference sequence). Trimming stripped 6 bases from V and 7 bases from J, with 16 bases between. The CDR3 protein is CASRVRGGHNSPLHF. As DNA, the CDR3 is TGTGCCAGCAGAGTTAGAGGGGGTCACAATTCACCCCTCCACTTT.

This clone has just one count. The DNA of the CDR3 is TGTGCCAGCAGCTTAGGCTCCTATACGGGAACGTTGCAGTATTTT. As protein: CASSLGSYTGTLQYF. This sequence joins TRBV7-9 and TRBJ2-3; D may be TRBD2 (5 bases). The CDR3 runs to 15 residues. V lost 1 base, J lost 11 bases, and 19 bases lay in between. Germline loops: CDR1 SEHNR, CDR2 FQNEAQ (reference sequence).

V usage is TRBV4-1 and J usage is TRBJ1-4, with a tentative D call TRBD1 (5 bases). In germline, CDR1 is MGHRA, CDR2 YSYEKL. Trimming left V 0 bases short and J 5 bases short, with 10 bases between. The CDR3 has 15 residues. DNA of the CDR3: TGCGCCAGCAGCCAAGAGGGGGGGGGAAATGAAAAACTGTTTTTT. Its translation: CASSQEGGGNEKLFF.

The genes are TRBV10-2 and TRBJ2-1; tentative D call: TRBD2 (5 bases). The CDR3 is 13 amino acids. V lost 7 bases to trimming and J lost 4 bases, with 11 bases between them. Germline CDR1 and CDR2: WSHSY and SAAADI. In DNA, the CDR3 is TGCGCCAGCAAAGGTGAGGGATACAATGAGCAGTTCTTC. Protein: CASKGEGYNEQFF.

This clone was detected a few times. The rearrangement links TRBV5-6 to TRBJ2-1; 13 nucleotides agree with TRBD2. CDR1 is SGHDT and CDR2 is YYEEEE in the germline V gene. V lost 6 bases to trimming and J lost 0 bases; unmatched junction nucleotides: 9. CDR3 length equals 18 residues. CDR3 amino acids: CASNRLAGGRPSYNEQFF. The CDR3 DNA is TGTGCCAGCAACCGACTAGCGGGGGGACGACCCTCCTACAATGAGCAGTTCTTC.